A single sample is the source of the 2 T cell receptor beta chains below, sequenced in a study of blood T cells in healthy people across ages. The second PCR ran about 6 to 11 cycles with a sample-barcoded 5' primer and J-beta primers. TCRdb itself ran the 5' RACE reads through MiXCR, one entry per CDR3 protein. Of some 760,000 distinct CDR3 sequences in the sample, 20% to 30% are singletons; the top ten hold 9.4%. These data were likewise used in another study, on T cells of mothers and their children.

The sample taken for sequencing was blood. Receptors originate from a boy younger than 18 in good health.

The rearrangement joins TRBV29-1 to TRBJ2-1; D might be TRBD2 (5 bases). Deletions cut 6 bases from V and 2 bases from J, with 17 bases between. Germline CDR1 SQVTM, CDR2 ANQGSEA. The CDR3 totals 15 residues. The CDR3 coding sequence is TGCAGCGTGGACTTGACCGCCGCGGCCTACAATGAGCAGTTCTTC. This encodes CSVDLTAAAYNEQFF.

The J gene is TRBJ2-1, the V gene TRBV7-9, with a weak D call TRBD2 (5 bases). The CDR3 totals 14 residues. The germline CDR1 and CDR2 sequences are SEHNR and FQNEAQ (reference sequence). V was trimmed by 5 bases and J by 6 bases, leaving 14 bases between them. The CDR3 DNA follows: TGTGCCAGCAGCCCTCGGTGGACTGTCAATGAGCAGTTCTTC. Residues: CASSPRWTVNEQFF.